The 23 T cell receptor beta chains below all came from one sample that was sequenced in a study of blood T cells in healthy people across ages (dated by TCRdb to between 2014 and 2017). Libraries were constructed by 5' RACE. Sequencing took place on an Illumina HiSeq 2500. A second PCR of roughly 7 to 11 cycles was run with a J-beta primer mix and a sample-barcoded 5' primer. The public reads were quality trimmed at Q25 with fastp and then assembled into clones with MiXCR by TCRdb, keeping productive beta chains. Duplicate CDR3 protein sequences are folded into a single record with the most common DNA and genes. Here the sample has roughly 1,300,000 distinct CDR3 sequences; roughly 64% occur a single time. The ten largest clones represent 6.5% to 8.5% of the sample. Sequencing was carried out using blood. These receptors were taken from a man aged 18 to 30 in good health.

The chain is built from TRBV15 and TRBJ1-5; D is unclear. V lost 0 bases, J lost 6 bases, and 9 bases lay in between. Germline CDR1 LNHNV, CDR2 YYDKDF (reference sequence). The CDR3 totals 14 residues. The CDR3 reads CATSREGKSQPQHF. The DNA of the CDR3 is TGTGCCACCAGCAGAGAAGGGAAGAGTCAGCCCCAGCATTTT.

CDR3 in amino acids: CSARESPPRDVYYEQYF. Here the CDR3 DNA reads TGCAGTGCTAGAGAGTCCCCGCCGAGGGATGTATACTACGAGCAGTACTTC. The rearrangement joins TRBV20-1 to TRBJ2-5; maybe TRBD2 (5 bases). The J call may be mistaken, given a closer DNA end match to TRBJ2-7. Germline V gives CDR1 DFQATT, CDR2 SNEGSKA (reference sequence). The CDR3 consists of 17 residues.

This rearrangement joins TRBV5-1 to TRBJ2-1; D is possibly TRBD1 (6 bases). Germline CDR1 SGHRS, CDR2 YFSETQ. The V and J ends lost 2 bases and 10 bases respectively, with 19 bases between them. The CDR3 has 15 amino acids. In DNA, the CDR3 is TGCGCCAGCAGCTTATCGGGACATACCAGGGAGGAGCAGTTCTTC. It encodes CASSLSGHTREEQFF.

The gene calls are TRBV29-1 and TRBJ2-5; a weak D match, TRBD1 (6 bases). Germline values: CDR1 SQVTM, CDR2 ANQGSEA. V was trimmed by 3 bases and J by 11 bases, leaving 13 bases between them. The CDR3 is 11 amino acids. CDR3 protein: CSVDQGSEQYF. The DNA of the CDR3 is TGCAGCGTTGATCAGGGGAGTGAGCAGTACTTC.

This chain joins TRBV7-2 and TRBJ2-4; TRBD1 matches 10 bases. TRBJ2-7 matches the DNA end more closely, so the J call is doubtful. The germline V gene encodes CDR1 SGHTA and CDR2 FQGNSA. The CDR3 sequence is 15 residues long. The CDR3 region is CASSTTPGQGYEQYF. The CDR3 DNA reads as TGTGCCAGCAGCACTACTCCGGGACAGGGGTACGAGCAGTACTTC.

This rearrangement joins TRBV5-1 to TRBJ2-5; D gene ambiguous. CDR3 size: 16 residues. The V end lost 4 bases, the J end lost 5 bases, and 21 bases lay between the germline ends. The germline gives CDR1 SGHRS, CDR2 YFSETQ. The CDR3 loop is CASSPEGHLMRETQYF. DNA of the CDR3: TGCGCCAGCAGCCCGGAAGGCCATCTTATGCGGGAGACCCAGTACTTC.

V is TRBV2 and J is TRBJ2-7; D remains ambiguous. Germline V gives CDR1 SNHLY, CDR2 FYNNEI. V dropped 7 bases and J dropped 8 bases, with 21 bases sitting between them. The CDR3 contains 14 residues. In DNA form, the CDR3 reads TGTGCCAGCACGATTTGGCCCCAAAGTACCAAGCAGTACTTC. Translated: CASTIWPQSTKQYF. The full variable domain, completed using reference TRBV2 and TRBJ2-7, is EPEVTQTPSHQVTQMGQEVILRCVPISNHLYFYWYRQILGQKVEFLVSFYNNEISEKSEIFDDQFSVERPDGSNFTLKIRSTKLEDSAMYFCASTIWPQSTKQYFGPGTRLTVT.

This chain links TRBV3-1 with TRBJ1-2; D is unclear. Between the trimmed V and J ends, which lost 1 base and 8 bases, there was a span of 14 bases. CDR1 LGHDT and CDR2 YNNKEL come from the germline V gene (reference sequence). The CDR3 runs to 14 residues. CDR3 nucleotides: TGTGCCAGCAGCCAAGCATCTTCCGGGTTCGGCTACACCTTC. It is translated as CASSQASSGFGYTF. The full variable domain, with the rest looked up from reference TRBV3-1 and TRBJ1-2, is DTAVSQTPKYLVTQMGNDKSIKCEQNLGHDTMYWYKQDSKKFLKIMFSYNNKELIINETVPNRFSPKSPDKAHLNLHINSLELGDSAVYFCASSQASSGFGYTFGSGTRLTVV.

Only a few counts were recorded for this clonotype. One junction end disagrees with the germline gene, perhaps due to a read error. This CDR3 reads CASSLAPGSNEQFF. The CDR3 nucleotides are TGTGCTAGCAGCTTAGCGCCGGGATCTAATGAGCAGTTCTTC. The chain carries TRBV7-7 and TRBJ2-1; weak D call: TRBD2 (5 bases). CDR1 SSHAT and CDR2 FNYEAQ come from the germline V gene (reference sequence). The CDR3 sequence is 14 residues long. Using reference TRBV7-7 and TRBJ2-1 for the parts outside the CDR3, the full variable domain is GAGVSQSPRYKVTKRGQDVTLRCDPISSHATLYWYQQALGQGPEFLTYFNYEAQPDKSGLPSDRFSAERPEGSISTLTIQRTEQRDSAMYRCASSLAPGSNEQFFGPGTRLTVL.

The V call is TRBV21-1, the J call TRBJ2-3. TRBV21-1 is listed as a pseudogene. This CDR3 comprises 16 residues. The CDR3 here is CASSKWKAESTDTQYF. DNA of the CDR3: TGTGCCAGCAGCAAATGGAAGGCAGAGAGCACAGATACGCAGTATTTT.

CDR3 sequence (DNA): TGTGCCAGCAGCTTAGCGGGACAGGGTACTCAGGACGAGCAGTACTTC. Residues: CASSLAGQGTQDEQYF. V usage is TRBV7-9 and J usage is TRBJ2-7; 9 bases agree with TRBD1. Germline loops: CDR1 SEHNR, CDR2 FQNEAQ (reference sequence). The CDR3 is 16 residues long. V dropped 0 bases and J dropped 5; count of bases not matched to a gene: 8.

The V and J genes are TRBV7-2 and TRBJ2-1, with D maybe TRBD2 (7 bases). The CDR3 totals 15 residues. Germline V gene lookup returns CDR1 SGHTA and CDR2 FQGNSA. Trimming took off 6 bases at V and 3 bases at J, with 15 bases between the two ends. Here the CDR3 reads CASRGGGSNYNEQFF. The CDR3 region has the DNA TGTGCCAGCAGGGGCGGGGGCAGTAACTACAATGAGCAGTTCTTC.

The chain is built from TRBV25-1 and TRBJ2-7, with TRBD1 identical over 8 bases. The V gene end was trimmed by 5 bases and the J gene end by 1 base; junction bases not matched to a gene: 10. CDR1 and CDR2 from the germline V gene are MGHDK and SYGVNS. This CDR3 has 16 amino acids. CDR3 loop: CASSPRTGRESYEQYF. CDR3 DNA sequence: TGTGCCAGCAGTCCCCGGACAGGGAGAGAGTCCTACGAGCAGTACTTC.

The rearrangement joins TRBV6-5 to TRBJ1-1, with D unclear. The CDR3 extends over 11 amino acids. V lost 7 bases, J lost 4 bases, and 7 bases lay in between. Germline CDR1 is MNHEY and CDR2 is SVGAGI. The CDR3: CASTAGTEAFF. As DNA, the CDR3 is TGTGCCAGCACTGCTGGCACTGAAGCTTTCTTT.

The CDR3 loop reads CASSLRDRHYEQYF. Written as DNA, the CDR3 is TGTGCCAGCAGCCTCAGGGACAGACACTACGAGCAGTACTTC. The rearrangement joins TRBV4-2 to TRBJ2-7, with 7 nucleotides matching TRBD1. This CDR3 contains 14 residues. Trimming cost V 4 bases and J 3 bases; bases outside gene matches: 6. Looked up from germline, CDR1 is LGHNA and CDR2 is YNFKEQ.

The chain couples TRBV15 to TRBJ2-3, with D possibly being TRBD2 (5 bases). This CDR3 spans 17 amino acids. The V end lost 5 bases, the J end lost 3 bases, and 21 bases lay between the germline ends. CDR1 is LNHNV and CDR2 is YYDKDF in the germline V gene (reference sequence). The CDR3 reads CATSRPPVYDYTDTQYF. CDR3 bases: TGTGCCACCAGCCGTCCTCCAGTCTATGACTATACAGATACGCAGTATTTT.

The J gene is TRBJ2-5, the V gene TRBV5-5; 10 positions match TRBD2. The J call could be wrong; TRBJ2-7 is a better fit for the DNA end. The CDR3 covers 15 residues. Germline loops: CDR1 SGHKS, CDR2 YYEKEE (reference sequence). CDR3 in DNA: TGTGCCAGCAGTCACGGACTAGCGGCCACCTACGAGCAGTACTTC. As protein: CASSHGLAATYEQYF.

Remarks on this clonotype: The junction does not match germline at one end; this may be a read error. The gene calls are TRBV6-5 and TRBJ2-7; 8 bases are shared with TRBD1. Germline CDR1 MNHEY, CDR2 SVGAGI. The CDR3 is 14 residues long. The CDR3 loop is CVSSSDRDSYEQYF. In DNA form, the CDR3 reads TGTGTCAGCAGTTCGGACAGGGACTCCTACGAGCAGTACTTC.

J is TRBJ2-5 and V is TRBV5-1, with D perhaps matching TRBD2 (6 bases). The CDR3 runs 15 residues. The germline gives CDR1 SGHRS, CDR2 YFSETQ. Trimming shortened V by 0 bases and J by 11 bases, and 20 bases separated the two germline ends. CDR3 amino acids: CASSLAEGAYWEQYF. DNA of the CDR3: TGCGCCAGCAGCTTGGCGGAGGGAGCCTATTGGGAGCAGTACTTC.

The chain links TRBV29-1 to TRBJ2-6; D is perhaps TRBD2 (5 bases). Trimming removed 0 bases from V and 7 bases from J, with 16 bases in between. CDR1 is SQVTM, CDR2 ANQGSEA, per germline. CDR3 length: 16 residues. CDR3 protein: CSVEDLQVGSANVLTF. Here the CDR3 DNA reads TGCAGCGTTGAAGATCTTCAGGTTGGGAGCGCCAACGTCCTGACTTTC.

The chain links TRBV6-1 to TRBJ2-7; D tentatively reads TRBD1 or TRBD2 (5 bases each). The V gene's germline CDR1 is MNHNS and CDR2 SASEGT. The CDR3 spans 14 residues. V was trimmed by 0 bases and J by 6 bases, leaving 12 bases between them. The CDR3 sequence: CASSEAGTGGEQYF. The CDR3 region has the DNA TGTGCCAGCAGTGAAGCAGGAACAGGAGGCGAGCAGTACTTC.

This chain's CDR3 is CSVKSGTRTGQGETQYF. The CDR3 DNA follows: TGCAGTGTTAAATCCGGGACCCGAACCGGCCAGGGAGAGACCCAGTACTTC. V and J are TRBV20-1 and TRBJ2-5; D is tentatively TRBD1 or TRBD2 (5 bases each). Trimming removed 7 bases from V and 4 bases from J, with 28 bases in between. The CDR3 is 17 amino acids. Per germline, CDR1 DFQATT and CDR2 SNEGSKA (reference sequence).

This clonotype was detected a few times. V is TRBV5-4 and J is TRBJ2-1; 9 nucleotides line up with TRBD2. The CDR3 sequence is 14 residues long. Germline V gene data show CDR1 as SGHNT and CDR2 as YYREEE (reference sequence). V lost 2 bases and J lost 8; bases outside the gene matches: 5. CDR3 sequence (DNA): TGTGCCAGCAGCTTCGCGGGGGGGGAGGATGAGCAGTTCTTC. Amino acids: CASSFAGGEDEQFF.